A selection of T cell receptor beta chains follows, all from one sample in a study of vaccination effects on CD4 cells after COVID-19. These receptors have no known antigen. Measured with immunoSEQ multiplex PCR; TCRdb has only the in-frame clones, and not every one. Of 60,000 to 70,000 clones in the sample, roughly four fifths are singletons; the top ten hold about 2.5%. The sample in question was CD4+ T cells from PBMCs cultured with HCoV-229E spike peptides, obtained before COVID-19 vaccination. The receptors come from a human donor who received a COVID-19 vaccine. Both conserved end residues are part of each CDR3. The D gene is left open where the match is weak. Rows may omit the clone size; those that give it use once, few, many or a size class.

abundance | j_gene | d_gene | v_gene | CDR3nt | CDR3aa
- | TRBJ2-5 | - | TRBV7-9 | TGTGCCAGCAGCCTCGGGACACCGGGGGAGACCCAGTACTTC | CASSLGTPGETQYF
- | TRBJ1-2 | - | TRBV6-6 | TGTGCCAGCAGAGGGACCGAGGGGTATGGCTACACCTTC | CASRGTEGYGYTF
- | TRBJ2-5 | - | TRBV19 | TGTGCCAGTAGTTCCTCGGGCCTTCGGGAGACCCAGTACTTC | CASSSSGLRETQYF
- | TRBJ2-2 | TRBD2 | TRBV5-1 | TGCGCCAGCAGCAGACCGGGCCTAGCGGGGGGACCACCAGGGGAGCTGTTTTTT | CASSRPGLAGGPPGELFF
- | TRBJ2-1 | - | TRBV3-1/TRBV3-2 | TGTGCCAGCTCCAGGACCCCATTGAAGCAGTTCTTC | CASSRTPLKQFF
- | TRBJ2-2 | - | TRBV6-1 | TGTGCCAGCAGTGAACTGGCTGTTGGGGGGTCCTACACCGGGGAGCTGTTTTTT | CASSELAVGGSYTGELFF
once | TRBJ1-2 | TRBD1 | TRBV7-9 | TGTGCCAGCAGCTTGGGACAGGGAATCGCAGTGTATGGCTACACCTTC | CASSLGQGIAVYGYTF
- | TRBJ1-5 | - | TRBV4-3 | TGCGCCAGCAGCCAAATACTGCAGGGAGATCAGCCCCAGCATTTT | CASSQILQGDQPQHF
- | TRBJ1-6 | TRBD1 | TRBV30 | TGTGCCTGGAGTAAGGACAGGACATCGGGTTCGTGGAATTCACCCCTCCACTTT | CAWSKDRTSGSWNSPLHF
- | TRBJ2-3 | - | TRBV3-1/TRBV3-2 | TGTGCCAGCAGCCAACCCTTCTTGCCGCAGTATTTT | CASSQPFLPQYF
- | TRBJ1-1 | - | TRBV18 | TGTGCCAGCTCACCAAAAATAGTAGAGATGAACACTGAAGCTTTCTTT | CASSPKIVEMNTEAFF
- | TRBJ2-5 | - | TRBV5-6 | TGTGCCAGCAGCTTAGTCGGGGGAGAGACCCAGTACTTC | CASSLVGGETQYF
- | TRBJ2-5 | TRBD1 | TRBV19 | TGTGCCACTAACCCCTCGGGACAGGGGACCCAGTACTTC | CATNPSGQGTQYF
- | TRBJ1-2 | - | TRBV9 | TGTGCCAGCAGCGTAGATCTGTCTAACTATGGCTACACCTTC | CASSVDLSNYGYTF
- | TRBJ1-5 | - | TRBV19 | TGTGCCAGCTCGAGAACACCTAGCAATCAGCCCCAGCATTTT | CASSRTPSNQPQHF
- | TRBJ2-2 | - | TRBV24-1 | TGTGCCACCAGTGGCCCAGGGACCGGGGAGCTGTTTTTT | CATSGPGTGELFF
- | TRBJ2-5 | - | TRBV9 | TGTGCCAGCAGCGTAGCTCTGGAGGGTATAGAGACCCAGTACTTC | CASSVALEGIETQYF
- | TRBJ2-2 | - | TRBV9 | TGTGCCAGCAACCCAGACCTAGCGATCACCGGGGAGCTGTTTTTT | CASNPDLAITGELFF
- | TRBJ2-4 | - | TRBV5-1 | TGCGCCAGCAGCTTGACAGGTTTACTAGCCAAAAACATTCAGTACTTC | CASSLTGLLAKNIQYF
- | TRBJ1-5 | TRBD1 | TRBV5-1 | TGCGCCAGCAGCTTGGGGACAGGGAACGGTCAGCCCCAGCATTTT | CASSLGTGNGQPQHF
- | TRBJ2-5 | - | TRBV5-1 | TGCGCCAGCAGCTTGTGGGACACCCAAGAGACCCAGTACTTC | CASSLWDTQETQYF
- | TRBJ1-4 | - | TRBV2 | TGTGCCAGCAGTTTGGGGACAACTAATGAAAAACTGTTTTTT | CASSLGTTNEKLFF
- | TRBJ1-1 | TRBD1 | TRBV14 | TGTGCCAGCAGCCCGACTCGACAGGGCACTGAAGCTTTCTTT | CASSPTRQGTEAFF
- | TRBJ1-5 | - | TRBV19 | TGTGCCAGGCAGGGCAGGCACTGTCAGCCCCAGCATTTT | CARQGRHCQPQHF
- | TRBJ2-3 | - | TRBV5-1 | TGCGCCAGCAGCTACTCAGATACGCAGTATTTT | CASSYSDTQYF
- | TRBJ1-6 | TRBD1 | TRBV5-6 | TGTGCCAGCAGCTTGGGGGCTTTGGACAGGGGAGTTTCACCCCTCCACTTT | CASSLGALDRGVSPLHF
- | TRBJ1-1 | TRBD1 | TRBV5-8 | TGTGCCAGCAGCTTGAGACAGGGGCTCTTGAAAGCTTTCTTT | CASSLRQGLLKAFF
- | TRBJ1-1 | - | TRBV9 | TGTGCCAGCAGCGTAGGGAGGGGGGCTAACACTGAAGCTTTCTTT | CASSVGRGANTEAFF
- | TRBJ2-5 | - | TRBV9 | TGTGCCAGCAGCGTAGGGGGCATACAAGAGACCCAGTACTTC | CASSVGGIQETQYF
- | TRBJ1-1 | - | TRBV5-1 | TGCGCCAGCACCCCACGGGTTATCGCGGTAGTGATGAACACTGAAGCTTTCTTT | CASTPRVIAVVMNTEAFF
- | TRBJ2-1 | TRBD1 | TRBV18 | TGTGCCAGCTCATTGCAGGGGGCGATTATATCCTACAATGAGCAGTTCTTC | CASSLQGAIISYNEQFF
- | TRBJ1-1 | - | TRBV6-2/TRBV6-3 | TGTGCCAGCAGTTCAGTAGGACAGAGGAACACTGAAGCTTTCTTT | CASSSVGQRNTEAFF
- | TRBJ2-1 | - | TRBV6-1 | TGTGCCAGCAGTGATTACTCCGCGGAGAATGAGCAGTTCTTC | CASSDYSAENEQFF
- | TRBJ1-2 | - | TRBV19 | TGTGCCAGTAGTATAGCGACGGGAGGAGACTATGGCTACACCTTC | CASSIATGGDYGYTF
- | TRBJ2-3 | - | TRBV7-8 | TGTGCCAGCACCAGCCGGGGGGCCCCAGATACGCAGTATTTT | CASTSRGAPDTQYF
- | TRBJ1-4 | - | TRBV5-8 | TGTGCCAGCAGCTTGTTGGTAACTAATGAAAAACTGTTTTTT | CASSLLVTNEKLFF
- | TRBJ2-1 | - | TRBV9 | TGTGCCAGCAGCCGCGACGGGAGCTCCTACAATGAGCAGTTCTTC | CASSRDGSSYNEQFF
few | TRBJ1-3 | TRBD1 | TRBV2 | TGTGCCAGCAGTGATGGGACAGGGTTGGGCACCATATATTTT | CASSDGTGLGTIYF
- | TRBJ1-5 | - | TRBV3-1/TRBV3-2 | TGTGCCAGCAGCCAAGAGGTTAGCAATCAGCCCCAGCATTTT | CASSQEVSNQPQHF
- | TRBJ2-5 | TRBD1 | TRBV7-2 | TGTGCCAGCAGTTCGGACAGGGCGAGTGAGACCCAGTACTTC | CASSSDRASETQYF
- | TRBJ1-5 | - | TRBV30 | TGTGCCTGTGACGTTGGAGAGGGTAAGCCCCAGCATTTT | CACDVGEGKPQHF
- | TRBJ1-5 | - | TRBV4-1 | TGCGCCAGCAGCCCTCTTGTCTATAGCAATCAGCCCCAGCATTTT | CASSPLVYSNQPQHF
- | TRBJ2-2 | - | TRBV6-5 | TGTGCCAGCAGTTACGGTCCGGGGGCGAACACCGGGGAGCTGTTTTTT | CASSYGPGANTGELFF
- | TRBJ1-4 | - | TRBV6-1 | TGTGCCAGCAGACAAACCGGGGAGATTGCAAAACTGTTTTTT | CASRQTGEIAKLFF